One sample yielded the 12 T cell receptor beta chains listed below, sequenced in a study of T cell repertoires in cytomegalovirus infection. In TCRdb, the reads were re-called with MiXCR into one record per CDR3 protein. The data contain 200,000 to 300,000 distinct CDR3 sequences, approximately 13% of them singletons. Material for sequencing was PBMCs. These receptors all come from a human donor in good health (CMV status not recorded). Some clones in this sample may be carry-over from other donors' samples.

The chain carries TRBV9 and TRBJ1-1; no definite D call. The V and J ends lost 1 base and 3 bases respectively, with 10 bases between them. CDR3 length: 14 residues. Germline-derived CDR1 and CDR2 are SGDLS and YYNGEE. CDR3 loop: CASSVIGSDTEAFF. The CDR3 DNA reads TGTGCCAGCAGCGTAATAGGGAGCGACACTGAAGCTTTCTTT.

This clonotype was seen ten or more times. The chain combines TRBV5-4 with TRBJ1-1, with D possibly being TRBD1 (6 bases). The V end was cut by 3 bases, the J end by 3 bases, with 12 bases between. Per the germline V gene, CDR1 is SGHNT and CDR2 is YYREEE (reference sequence). CDR3 size: 14 residues. CDR3 DNA: TGTGCCAGCAGCTCCAGGGGAGAGGACACTGAAGCTTTCTTT. Amino acid sequence: CASSSRGEDTEAFF. Together with reference TRBV5-4 and TRBJ1-1, the CDR3 gives the full variable domain: ETGVTQSPTHLIKTRGQQVTLRCSSQSGHNTVSWYQQALGQGPQFIFQYYREEENGRGNFPPRFSGLQFPNYSSELNVNALELDDSALYLCASSSRGEDTEAFFGQGTRLTVV.

This clonotype was seen more than once but under ten times. This rearrangement joins TRBV27 to TRBJ1-5; D ambiguous. This CDR3 is 14 amino acids long. Germline assignment: CDR1 MNHEY and CDR2 SMNVEV (reference sequence). The V end lost 10 bases, the J end lost 0 bases, and 13 bases lay between the germline ends. This chain's CDR3 is CATRTGYSNQPQHF. The CDR3 DNA is TGTGCCACTAGGACGGGGTATAGCAATCAGCCCCAGCATTTT.

This clonotype has at least ten counts. This chain connects TRBV20-1 to TRBJ1-1; D is undetermined. CDR3 length: 13 amino acids. V was cut by 1 base and J by 2 bases, with 8 bases left in between. The germline CDR1 and CDR2 sequences are DFQATT and SNEGSKA (reference sequence). The CDR3 DNA reads as TGCAGTGCTAGAGCCCCCACCAACACTGAAGCTTTCTTT. This encodes CSARAPTNTEAFF.

This clonotype was detected only a few times. The chain carries TRBV7-2 and TRBJ2-2; the match to TRBD2 covers 8 bases. V shed 8 bases and J 0 bases; nucleotides not matched to a gene: 5. The CDR3 spans 15 residues. Germline CDR1 reads SGHTA; CDR2 reads FQGNSA. The CDR3 DNA reads as TGTGCCAGCCGGGTAGCGGGAACGAACACCGGGGAGCTGTTTTTT. Its translation is CASRVAGTNTGELFF.

This clonotype was detected only a few times. The J gene is TRBJ2-1, the V gene TRBV5-1; 11 bases agree with TRBD2. V trimming: 4 bases; J trimming: 6 bases; junction bases outside the gene matches: 6. Per the germline V gene, CDR1 is SGHRS and CDR2 is YFSETQ. The CDR3 totals 15 residues. The CDR3 coding sequence is TGCGCCAGCAGCGTACCCGGGACTAGCGGCAATGAGCAGTTCTTC. It translates to CASSVPGTSGNEQFF. Variable domain in full (rest from reference TRBV5-1 and TRBJ2-1): KAGVTQTPRYLIKTRGQQVTLSCSPISGHRSVSWYQQTPGQGLQFLFEYFSETQRNKGNFPGRFSGRQFSNSRSEMNVSTLELGDSALYLCASSVPGTSGNEQFFGPGTRLTVL.

The chain has TRBV12-3 or TRBV12-4 and TRBJ2-1; D may match TRBD1 or TRBD2 (5 bases each). The length of the CDR3 is 15 residues. V lost 3 bases and J lost 9, with 18 bases in between. The CDR3 loop is CASSFMQGRVAEQFF. The CDR3 nucleotides read TGTGCCAGCAGTTTTATGCAGGGACGGGTTGCTGAGCAGTTCTTC.

The sample holds a few counts of this clonotype. CDR3 sequence reads: CASSVRRDTEAFF. The CDR3 bases are TGTGCCAGCAGCGTACGCAGGGACACTGAAGCTTTCTTT. The rearrangement links TRBV9 to TRBJ1-1, with a possible D match to TRBD1 (5 bases). CDR3 length: 13 amino acids. Germline CDR1 SGDLS, CDR2 YYNGEE. Between the trimmed V and J ends, which lost 1 base and 3 bases, there was a span of 7 bases.

This clonotype was seen at least ten times. This chain links TRBV4-1 with TRBJ2-2, with a weak D call TRBD1 (5 bases). Per germline, CDR1 MGHRA and CDR2 YSYEKL. With 4 bases removed from V and 5 bases from J, the gap between germline ends came to 14 bases. CDR3 length: 15 residues. The CDR3 bases are TGCGCCAGCAGCCCCCGACAGAGTTTGACCGGGGAGCTGTTTTTT. Translated, it gives CASSPRQSLTGELFF.

This clonotype was detected many times. V usage is TRBV6-2 or TRBV6-3 and J usage is TRBJ1-4; maybe TRBD1 (5 bases). The V end was cut by 6 bases, the J end by 5 bases, with 13 bases between. The CDR3 is made up of 14 amino acids. Germline V gene sequence: CDR1 MNHEY, CDR2 SVGEGT. The CDR3 reads CASRTGDGNEKLFF. Written as DNA, the CDR3 is TGTGCCAGCAGAACGGGGGACGGAAATGAAAAACTGTTTTTT.

This clonotype was counted between two and nine times. Here the CDR3 DNA reads TGTGCCAGCACCCTGGGGATCTTTAGCAATCAGCCCCAGCATTTT. Its translation: CASTLGIFSNQPQHF. The chain combines TRBV12-3 or TRBV12-4 with TRBJ1-5; D gene unclear. The germline V and J ends were trimmed by 7 bases and 0 bases, with 13 bases remaining between them. This CDR3 has 15 amino acids.

A note on this clonotype: This may be a read error, as it is one base from a much larger clone. The chain couples TRBV28 to TRBJ2-1; 7 nucleotides line up with TRBD2. Looked up from germline, CDR1 is MDHEN and CDR2 is SYDVKM. The CDR3 totals 15 residues. CDR3 loop: CTSVTSDKPYNEQFF. Here the CDR3 DNA reads TGTACCAGCGTTACTAGCGATAAACCCTACAATGAGCAGTTCTTC.